Following are 24 T cell receptor beta chains from one sample sequenced in a study of molecular identifiers for immune sequencing clone quantification. TCRdb independently ran MiXCR on the PCR reads; one entry per CDR3 protein. The sample yields about 100,000 distinct CDR3 sequences, under 40% seen once. Input material: naive CD8+ T cells from blood, with Jurkat cell RNA spiked in. Subset given: FACS-sorted CD8+CD4-CCR7+CD45RA+ naive T cells. The receptors derive from a human donor in good health. Some libraries in this study had Jurkat cell RNA spiked in.

The chain joins TRBV6-2 or TRBV6-3 to TRBJ2-7; 7 nucleotides line up with TRBD2. The CDR3 covers 12 residues. CDR1 is MNHEY, CDR2 SVGEGT, per germline. V trimming: 10 bases; J trimming: 6 bases; junction bases outside the gene matches: 9. The CDR3 DNA follows: TGTGCCAACACCGCGGGAGCCCGCGAGCAGTACTTC. This sequence encodes CANTAGAREQYF.

The chain uses TRBV28 and TRBJ2-3; D uncertain. The germline V gene encodes CDR1 MDHEN and CDR2 SYDVKM. This CDR3 comprises 14 residues. Trimming took 3 bases from V and 2 from J, leaving 9 bases between them. This CDR3 is CASSFVIPTDTQYF. The CDR3, as DNA: TGTGCCAGCAGTTTTGTGATTCCCACAGATACGCAGTATTTT.

A remark on this clonotype: A much bigger clone sits one base away, suggesting this may be a read error. V and J are TRBV4-2 and TRBJ2-7; no definite D call. This CDR3 spans 14 amino acids. The germline V gene has CDR1 LGHNA and CDR2 YNFKEQ. Trimming shortened V by 0 bases and J by 1 base, and 7 bases separated the two germline ends. The CDR3 sequence is CASSQESQSYEQYF. CDR3 nucleotides: TGTGCCAGCAGCCAAGAGAGTCAGTCCTACGAGCAGTACTTC.

The gene calls are TRBV27 and TRBJ2-7; no clear D. Deletions cut 7 bases from V and 3 bases from J, with 13 bases between. Germline V gene sequence: CDR1 MNHEY, CDR2 SMNVEV (reference sequence). The length of the CDR3 is 13 residues. Here the CDR3 reads CASTAGEGYEQYF. In nucleotides, the CDR3 is TGTGCCAGCACCGCCGGCGAAGGCTACGAGCAGTACTTC.

The V gene is TRBV4-3, the J gene TRBJ1-1, with 8 bases matching TRBD1. Per germline, CDR1 LGHNA and CDR2 YSLEER. The length of the CDR3 is 14 residues. With 4 bases clipped from V and 3 bases from J, the junction kept 4 bases outside the gene matches. CDR3 nucleotides: TGCGCCAGCAGCCCAGGGGGCGCGGACACTGAAGCTTTCTTT. This translates into CASSPGGADTEAFF.

The chain employs TRBV10-3 and TRBJ2-1; D is undetermined. The V gene's germline CDR1 is ENHRY and CDR2 SYGVKD. This CDR3 has 11 residues. V was shortened by 9 bases and J by 8 bases, with 11 bases between the two germline ends. CDR3 residues: CAMGGYYEQFF. In DNA, the CDR3 is TGTGCCATGGGCGGTTACTATGAGCAGTTCTTC.

The chain couples TRBV6-1 to TRBJ1-5; 10 positions match TRBD1. The trim removed 6 bases at V and 5 bases at J, leaving 7 bases unmatched. Germline V gene lookup returns CDR1 MNHNS and CDR2 SASEGT. The CDR3 contains 15 residues. The CDR3 reads CASRRDRGLYQPQHF. CDR3 bases: TGTGCCAGCAGACGGGACAGGGGATTGTATCAGCCCCAGCATTTT.

The rearrangement uses TRBV27 and TRBJ2-1, with D possibly TRBD2 on 6 matching bases. The germline V gene encodes CDR1 MNHEY and CDR2 SMNVEV (reference sequence). The length of the CDR3 is 14 residues. V gave up 7 bases and J gave up 6 bases, with 16 bases separating them. DNA for the CDR3: TGTGCCAGCACCACTAGCCCGGAGGGCAATGAGCAGTTCTTC. This gives the protein CASTTSPEGNEQFF.

In this sample, this clonotype turned up a few times. The chain links TRBV9 to TRBJ2-2, with a possible D match to TRBD1 (6 bases). There are 13 residues in the CDR3. Looked up from germline, CDR1 is SGDLS and CDR2 is YYNGEE. Trimming took off 7 bases at V and 1 base at J, with 8 bases between the two ends. The DNA of the CDR3 is TGTGCCAGCCTGGGACAGAACACCGGGGAGCTGTTTTTT. Its protein product is CASLGQNTGELFF.

A note on this clonotype: A much larger clone is a single base away; this may be a read error. DNA of the CDR3: TGCGCCAGCAGGGAACGGACAGGGCTGTACGAGCAGTACTTC. It yields the protein CASRERTGLYEQYF. This chain links TRBV4-1 with TRBJ2-7, with 8 positions matching TRBD1. The V and J ends lost 6 bases and 4 bases, in that order; junction bases with no gene match: 8. The CDR3 has 14 residues. The germline gives CDR1 MGHRA, CDR2 YSYEKL.

There are many counts of this clonotype. This chain connects TRBV5-1 to TRBJ2-1; weak D call: TRBD1 (8 bases). Trimming removed 3 bases from V and 6 bases from J, with 13 bases in between. Germline-derived CDR1 and CDR2 are SGHRS and YFSETQ. CDR3 length: 14 residues. The CDR3 region is CASSSTGGANEQFF. The CDR3 DNA reads TGCGCCAGCAGCTCAACAGGGGGGGCCAATGAGCAGTTCTTC.

This clonotype was picked up many times. The chain recombines TRBV20-1 with TRBJ2-1; D remains unclear. Trimming removed 7 bases at V and 0 bases at J, with 4 bases between. The germline V gene has CDR1 DFQATT and CDR2 SNEGSKA (reference sequence). This CDR3 contains 11 residues. The CDR3 here is CSGNSYNEQFF. Written as DNA, the CDR3 is TGCAGTGGAAACTCCTACAATGAGCAGTTCTTC.

This clonotype was recorded at least ten times. This chain joins TRBV19 and TRBJ2-3; 13 bases match TRBD2. Germline CDR1 is LNHDA and CDR2 is SQIVND (reference sequence). The CDR3 loop spans 17 amino acids. Trimming cost V 4 bases and J 0 bases; bases outside gene matches: 4. This CDR3 is CASSTRTSGSSTDTQYF. CDR3 bases: TGTGCCAGTAGTACTCGGACTAGCGGGAGTAGCACAGATACGCAGTATTTT.

This clonotype turned up a few times. The rearrangement uses TRBV5-1 and TRBJ2-2; D unresolved. This CDR3 contains 11 residues. Trimming took off 5 bases at V and 5 bases at J, with 4 bases between the two ends. CDR1 is SGHRS and CDR2 is YFSETQ in the germline V gene. The DNA for the CDR3 is TGCGCCAGCAGTAAGACCGGGGAGCTGTTTTTT. Amino acids: CASSKTGELFF.

On this clonotype itself: Possible read error: a much larger clone is one base away. The V gene is TRBV28, the J gene TRBJ2-7; TRBD2 agrees at 8 bases. After removal of 5 bases from V and 3 bases from J, the junction contained 12 bases not matched to a gene. The CDR3 is 16 amino acids. CDR1 and CDR2 from the germline V gene are MDHEN and SYDVKM. The DNA for the CDR3 is TGTGCCAGCAGTGCCCTAACTAGCGGCGGTATCTACGAGCAGTACTTC. It encodes CASSALTSGGIYEQYF.

On this clonotype itself: This may stem from a read error, because a much larger clone lies one nucleotide away. The genes are TRBV12-3 or TRBV12-4 and TRBJ2-3; D may be TRBD1 (5 bases). The CDR3 is 13 amino acids. CDR3 sequence: CASLGLPTDTQNF. Written as DNA, the CDR3 is TGTGCCAGCTTGGGGCTTCCAACAGATACGCAGAATTTT.

The chain combines TRBV9 with TRBJ2-7; TRBD2 aligns across 11 bases. The last part of the DNA fits TRBJ2-1 better; the J call may be wrong. In germline, CDR1 is SGDLS, CDR2 YYNGEE. This CDR3 is built from 14 residues. The CDR3 DNA reads TGTGCCAGCAGCGCCGGGACTAGCGGCCACGAGCAGTTCTTC. This gives the protein CASSAGTSGHEQFF.

A remark on this clonotype: Since no conserved phenylalanine or tryptophan closes the CDR3, a read error is the likely cause. The chain employs TRBV2 and TRBJ2-7, with D perhaps TRBD2 (5 bases). There are 15 residues in the CDR3. From germline, CDR1 is SNHLY and CDR2 FYNNEI. V lost 6 bases to trimming and J lost 2 bases, with 17 bases between them. Written as DNA, the CDR3 is TGTGCCAGCAGGGATCCCTATCGGGGAGCCTACGAGCAGTACATC. It specifies CASRDPYRGAYEQYI.

Here the CDR3 reads CASGGPSSYEQYF. The DNA of the CDR3 is TGTGCCAGCGGGGGACCCAGCTCCTACGAGCAGTACTTC. The chain links TRBV7-9 to TRBJ2-7; either TRBD1 or TRBD2 may fit D (5 bases each). Trimming took off 8 bases at V and 0 bases at J, with 11 bases between the two ends. Germline loops: CDR1 SEHNR, CDR2 FQNEAQ (reference sequence). The CDR3 length is 13 residues.

This clonotype was counted only a few times. The rearrangement links TRBV6-2 or TRBV6-3 to TRBJ2-3, with TRBD2 matching 7 bases. CDR3 length: 13 residues. Germline trimming cut 8 bases from V and 1 base from J; bases unmatched to any gene: 3. Germline V lookup: CDR1 MNHEY, CDR2 SVGEGT. The CDR3 loop reads CASGGVRTDTQYF. The CDR3 DNA reads as TGTGCCAGCGGGGGGGTCCGCACAGATACGCAGTATTTT.

This clonotype was observed many times. A read error may account for a junction end that differs from germline. The chain links TRBV7-7 to TRBJ2-2; 8 positions agree with TRBD1. CDR1 is SSHAT and CDR2 is FNYEAQ in the germline V gene (reference sequence). The CDR3 extends over 17 amino acids. Written as DNA, the CDR3 is TGTGCTAGCAGCTCAGTCGGACAGGGTTACGACACCGGGGAGCTGTTTTTT. Its translation is CASSSVGQGYDTGELFF.

This clonotype was recorded at least ten times. The rearrangement joins TRBV12-3 or TRBV12-4 to TRBJ2-5, with TRBD2 matching 14 bases. The J segment lost 4 bases and the V segment lost 5 bases, leaving 3 bases of the junction unmatched. This CDR3 contains 15 residues. The CDR3 loop is CASSPGLAGGETQYF. The CDR3 DNA sequence: TGTGCCAGCAGTCCCGGACTAGCGGGAGGAGAGACCCAGTACTTC.

A remark on this clonotype: Relative to the germline gene, one junction end is altered; a read error may explain this. The chain employs TRBV19 and TRBJ1-1; D is possibly TRBD1 (5 bases). The CDR3 contains 12 residues. The germline V gene has CDR1 LNHDA and CDR2 SQIVND (reference sequence). Here the CDR3 reads CASSIQGTEAVF. Here the CDR3 DNA reads TGTGCCAGTAGTATTCAGGGCACTGAAGCTGTCTTT.

This clonotype was found a few times. The chain recombines TRBV19 with TRBJ2-7, with TRBD2 matching 7 bases. Germline loops: CDR1 LNHDA, CDR2 SQIVND (reference sequence). V shed 6 bases, J shed 0 bases, and the junction held 2 bases outside the gene matches. The CDR3 loop spans 13 amino acids. DNA of the CDR3: TGTGCCAGTAGCCGGGACTACTCCTACGAGCAGTACTTC. Protein sequence: CASSRDYSYEQYF.